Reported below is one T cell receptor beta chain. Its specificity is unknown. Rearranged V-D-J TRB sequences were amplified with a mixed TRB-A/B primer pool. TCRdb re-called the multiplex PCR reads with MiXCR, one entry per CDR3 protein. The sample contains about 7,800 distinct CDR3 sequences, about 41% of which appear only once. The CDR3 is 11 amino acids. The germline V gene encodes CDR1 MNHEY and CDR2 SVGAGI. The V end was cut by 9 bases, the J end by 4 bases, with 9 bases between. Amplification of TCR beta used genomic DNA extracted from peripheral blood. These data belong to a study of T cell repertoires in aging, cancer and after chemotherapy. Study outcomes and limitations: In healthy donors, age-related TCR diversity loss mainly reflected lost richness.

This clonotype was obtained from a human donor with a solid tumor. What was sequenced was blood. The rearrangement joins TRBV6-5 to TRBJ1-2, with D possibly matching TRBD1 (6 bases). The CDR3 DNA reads TGTGCCAGTGGGACACCCTATGGCTACACCTTC. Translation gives CASGTPYGYTF.